This TCR beta chain originates from a study of tumor and adjacent non-tumor tissue in lung cancer. This CDR3 is 15 amino acids long. With 9 bases clipped from V and 13 bases from J, the junction kept 19 bases outside the gene matches. This sample's RNA came from whole unsorted tissue. Chemotherapy-naive patients with new lung cancer underwent thoracic surgery in China, August–late 2014. Study findings and constraints: Top 100 clones took a larger repertoire share in normal lung.

The table lists this clonotype with a count of one. No antigen is known for it. A modified ARM-PCR protocol with three rounds of nested PCR amplified TCRbeta. MiXCR was run by TCRdb on the multiplex PCR reads, yielding one entry per CDR3 protein. This sample has under 95,000 distinct CDR3 sequences, with approximately 65% found just once. The rearrangement links TRBV12-3 or TRBV12-4 to TRBJ2-5; TRBD1 matches 11 bases. The receptor was isolated from a man in his sixties with non-small cell lung cancer. Sequences were obtained from lung tumor tissue. The chain's CDR3 is CASSPGQGAGEIRYF. The CDR3 coding sequence is TGTGCCAGTAGTCCCGGACAGGGGGCGGGAGAGATCCGGTACTTC.